This T cell receptor (beta chain) was sequenced in a study of T cell responses to AZD1222 COVID-19 vaccine. There are a few counts of this clone. Its specificity is not known. The V gene's germline CDR1 is SNHLY and CDR2 FYNNEI. This CDR3 has 14 residues. Trimming left V 4 bases short and J 7 bases short, with 16 bases between. Profiling relied on immunoSEQ multiplex PCR, and the TCRdb table lists in-frame clones only, not all of them. The sample includes 100,000 to 150,000 clones, approximately 91% of them seen just once. Study-wide results and caveats: Clonal diversity may have been underestimated in mostly white British donors.

This TCR derives from an adult who received the AZD1222 COVID-19 vaccine. This chain uses TRBV2 with TRBJ1-2; possible D gene TRBD1, 5 bases. Sequencing used peripheral blood, obtained 28 days after the second AZD1222 dose. CDR3 nucleotide sequence: TGTGCCAGCAGTGCTCGCAGGGAGTATGGTGGCTACACCTTC. The encoded protein is CASSARREYGGYTF.